Each of the 26 T cell receptor beta chains below was sequenced from the same sample in a study of blood T cell repertoires in COVID-19. Profiling relied on immunoSEQ multiplex PCR, and the TCRdb table lists in-frame clones only, not all of them. The data contain about 83,000 clones, 86% of them singletons. The sequenced material came from peripheral blood. These receptor sequences come from a man between 50 and 59 years old with active COVID-19.

This chain links TRBV2 with TRBJ1-1, with TRBD1 identical over 9 bases. The ends lost 4 bases at V and 5 bases at J; junction bases unmatched: 2. Germline assignment: CDR1 SNHLY and CDR2 FYNNEI. The CDR3 totals 13 residues. The CDR3 DNA follows: TGTGCCAGCAGTGGGGACAGGGAGACTGAAGCTTTCTTT. Residues: CASSGDRETEAFF.

The J gene is TRBJ1-1, the V gene TRBV18; 8 bases line up with TRBD1. Germline trimming cut 3 bases from V and 5 bases from J; bases unmatched to any gene: 5. Germline V CDR1 and CDR2: KGHSH, LQKENI. The CDR3 is made up of 14 amino acids. CDR3 sequence (DNA): TGTGCCAGCTCACCTCGGACAGGGTTAACTGAAGCTTTCTTT. Translation: CASSPRTGLTEAFF.

The chain couples TRBV28 to TRBJ2-7; 10 bases are shared with TRBD1. The germline CDR1 and CDR2 sequences are MDHEN and SYDVKM. J was trimmed by 2 bases and V by 6 bases; bases with no gene match: 7. This CDR3 has 15 residues. The CDR3 sequence is CASSSPGQGAYEQYF. The CDR3 DNA is TGTGCCAGCAGCTCTCCTGGACAGGGGGCCTACGAGCAGTACTTC.

The chain employs TRBV25-1 and TRBJ2-1; tentative D call: TRBD1 (6 bases). The CDR3 runs to 12 residues. With 4 bases removed from V and 13 bases from J, the gap between germline ends came to 14 bases. Germline lookup yields CDR1 MGHDK and CDR2 SYGVNS. The CDR3, as DNA: TGTGCCAGCAGTGGGACACAGGGAGAACAGTTCTTC. This translates into CASSGTQGEQFF.

V gene TRBV11-3 combines with J gene TRBJ2-2, with 10 nucleotides matching TRBD2. The CDR3 loop spans 16 amino acids. After removal of 5 bases from V and 6 bases from J, the junction contained 9 bases not matched to a gene. The V gene's germline CDR1 is SGHNT and CDR2 YENEEA. The CDR3 here is CASSRGTSDLAGELFF. DNA for the CDR3: TGTGCCAGCAGCCGAGGGACTAGCGACCTGGCCGGGGAGCTGTTTTTT.

The chain employs TRBV5-1 and TRBJ1-1; D remains unclear. Looked up from germline, CDR1 is SGHRS and CDR2 is YFSETQ. The CDR3 runs to 13 residues. Deletions cut 0 bases from V and 4 bases from J, with 7 bases between. In DNA, the CDR3 is TGCGCCAGCAGCTTGGCGGGGAGCACTGAAGCTTTCTTT. As protein: CASSLAGSTEAFF.

The rearrangement links TRBV7-8 to TRBJ1-2; 7 bases are shared with TRBD1. V shed 6 bases, J shed 2 bases, and the junction held 6 bases outside the gene matches. The germline V gene encodes CDR1 SGHVS and CDR2 FQNEAQ. This CDR3 is built from 14 residues. CDR3 in DNA: TGTGCCAGCAGTTCCTCACAGGGGAACTATGGCTACACCTTC. Translated: CASSSSQGNYGYTF.

V is TRBV7-9 and J is TRBJ1-2; 8 bases fit TRBD1. V was clipped by 1 base and J by 6 bases; unmatched bases: 7. From germline, CDR1 is SEHNR and CDR2 FQNEAQ (reference sequence). This CDR3 comprises 15 residues. CDR3 residues: CASSLGVQGADGYTF. The DNA for the CDR3 is TGTGCCAGCAGCTTAGGGGTCCAGGGGGCGGATGGCTACACCTTC.

This chain links TRBV6-2 or TRBV6-3 with TRBJ2-7; 7 nucleotides agree with TRBD1. The CDR3 is made up of 15 amino acids. The V and J ends lost 0 bases and 4 bases, in that order; junction bases with no gene match: 6. The germline V gene encodes CDR1 MNHEY and CDR2 SVGEGT. CDR3 nucleotides: TGTGCCAGCAGTTACTCGAAGACAGGGAAGTACGAGCAGTACTTC. Translating it yields CASSYSKTGKYEQYF.

A few counts support this clone. The rearrangement uses TRBV24-1 and TRBJ1-4, with 11 nucleotides matching TRBD1. The CDR3 is made up of 16 amino acids. V lost 4 bases to trimming and J lost 3 bases; unmatched junction nucleotides: 3. The germline V gene encodes CDR1 KGHDR and CDR2 SFDVKD. The CDR3 DNA is TGTGCCACCAGTGAAGGGACAGGGGGAGCTAATGAAAAACTGTTTTTT. Protein sequence: CATSEGTGGANEKLFF.

The chain links TRBV6-5 to TRBJ2-1, with TRBD2 matching 7 bases. V lost 6 bases, J lost 6 bases, and 11 bases stayed unmatched. The CDR3 length is 15 residues. In germline, CDR1 is MNHEY, CDR2 SVGAGI. The CDR3 here is CASRSGGTPVNEQFF. CDR3 coding DNA: TGTGCCAGCAGGTCGGGAGGAACCCCGGTCAATGAGCAGTTCTTC.

The gene calls are TRBV11-2 and TRBJ2-3, with 10 bases identical to TRBD2. Germline trimming cut 6 bases from V and 1 base from J; bases unmatched to any gene: 4. The CDR3 covers 15 residues. Germline CDR1 is SGHAT and CDR2 is FQNNGV. The CDR3 region is CASSLAGAGTDTQYF. Here the CDR3 DNA reads TGTGCCAGCAGTCTAGCGGGAGCGGGCACAGATACGCAGTATTTT. Full variable domain (remainder filled in from reference TRBV11-2 and TRBJ2-3): EAGVAQSPRYKIIEKRQSVAFWCNPISGHATLYWYQQILGQGPKLLIQFQNNGVVDDSQLPKDRFSAERLKGVDSTLKIQPAKLEDSAVYLCASSLAGAGTDTQYFGPGTRLTVL.

The chain employs TRBV6-1 and TRBJ1-1; 7 nucleotides agree with TRBD1. This CDR3 spans 15 amino acids. Trimming took 2 bases from V and 1 from J; bases not matched to a gene: 4. CDR1 is MNHNS, CDR2 SASEGT, per germline. The CDR3 spells CASSERGRGNTEAFF. CDR3 in DNA: TGTGCCAGCAGTGAAAGGGGGCGAGGGAACACTGAAGCTTTCTTT.

J is TRBJ2-4 and V is TRBV28; D gene ambiguous. Trimming pared 6 bases from V and 0 bases from J, leaving 9 bases between. The V gene's germline CDR1 is MDHEN and CDR2 SYDVKM. The CDR3 has 14 amino acids. CDR3 region: CASRKRLAKNIQYF. The CDR3 nucleotides are TGTGCCAGCAGGAAGAGATTAGCCAAAAACATTCAGTACTTC.

This sequence joins TRBV9 and TRBJ2-3; perhaps TRBD1 as D (6 bases). This CDR3 contains 15 residues. Germline V gives CDR1 SGDLS, CDR2 YYNGEE. The ends were cut back, 5 bases at V and 2 bases at J, with 15 bases in the middle. The CDR3 loop reads CASSVWGPPTDTQYF. CDR3 nucleotide sequence: TGTGCCAGCAGTGTTTGGGGGCCCCCCACAGATACGCAGTATTTT.

This rearrangement joins TRBV9 to TRBJ2-5; 7 bases agree with TRBD1. V trimming: 3 bases; J trimming: 1 base; junction bases outside the gene matches: 9. Per the germline V gene, CDR1 is SGDLS and CDR2 is YYNGEE. The CDR3 covers 16 residues. This chain's CDR3 is CASSEGAKGSQETQYF. The CDR3 nucleotides are TGTGCCAGCAGCGAGGGGGCTAAGGGATCCCAAGAGACCCAGTACTTC.

The chain combines TRBV2 with TRBJ1-2; unclear D gene. CDR3 length: 13 amino acids. V was trimmed by 8 bases and J by 4 bases, leaving 14 bases between them. In germline, CDR1 is SNHLY, CDR2 FYNNEI. CDR3 residues: CASVLREAYGYTF. Written as DNA, the CDR3 is TGTGCCAGCGTCCTGAGGGAGGCCTATGGCTACACCTTC.

CDR3 bases: TGTGCCAGCAGTTTTATGTCAGGGGGCGGCTACACCTTC. As protein: CASSFMSGGGYTF. The genes are TRBV27 and TRBJ1-2; 8 bases map to TRBD1. J gave up 8 bases and V 3 bases, and 5 bases lay outside the gene matches. This CDR3 has 13 amino acids. CDR1 is MNHEY, CDR2 SMNVEV, per germline (reference sequence).

The V gene is TRBV7-3, the J gene TRBJ2-5; TRBD1 matches 8 bases. Germline V gene lookup returns CDR1 SGHTA and CDR2 FQGTGA. This CDR3 region has 14 residues. With V trimmed by 3 bases and J by 4 bases, 4 bases remained unmatched. CDR3 region: CASSLTGDTETQYF. CDR3 DNA sequence: TGTGCCAGCAGCTTGACAGGGGATACAGAGACCCAGTACTTC. Together with reference TRBV7-3 and TRBJ2-5, the CDR3 gives the full variable domain: GAGVSQTPSNKVTEKGKYVELRCDPISGHTALYWYRQSLGQGPEFLIYFQGTGAADDSGLPNDRFFAVRPEGSVSTLKIQRTERGDSAVYLCASSLTGDTETQYFGPGTRLLVL.

The chain links TRBV19 to TRBJ1-6; D remains unclear. CDR3 size: 20 residues. Trimming left V 2 bases short and J 1 base short, with 21 bases between. Per germline, CDR1 LNHDA and CDR2 SQIVND (reference sequence). CDR3 sequence (DNA): TGTGCCAGTAGTATATCTCCGGCCGCCTCTAGACGGTCCTATAATTCACCCCTCCACTTT. This sequence encodes CASSISPAASRRSYNSPLHF.

V usage is TRBV7-3 and J usage is TRBJ1-2, with 9 bases aligning to TRBD1. CDR1 SGHTA and CDR2 FQGTGA come from the germline V gene. After removal of 2 bases from V and 1 base from J, the junction contained 5 bases not matched to a gene. This CDR3 contains 16 residues. The CDR3 loop is CASSLGGTGLNYGYTF. CDR3 coding DNA: TGTGCCAGCAGCTTAGGAGGGACAGGGCTTAACTATGGCTACACCTTC. Supplemented by reference TRBV7-3 and TRBJ1-2, the full variable domain reads GAGVSQTPSNKVTEKGKYVELRCDPISGHTALYWYRQSLGQGPEFLIYFQGTGAADDSGLPNDRFFAVRPEGSVSTLKIQRTERGDSAVYLCASSLGGTGLNYGYTFGSGTRLTVV.

The chain combines TRBV30 with TRBJ1-2; TRBD1 aligns across 7 bases. The germline V gene encodes CDR1 GTSNPN and CDR2 SVGIG (reference sequence). CDR3 length: 14 amino acids. The J segment lost 7 bases and the V segment lost 0 bases, leaving 8 bases of the junction unmatched. CDR3 in amino acids: CAWSVGGRVPGYTF. DNA for the CDR3: TGTGCCTGGAGTGTAGGGGGCAGGGTCCCTGGCTACACCTTC.

V usage is TRBV6-5 and J usage is TRBJ1-4; 8 nucleotides agree with TRBD1. The CDR3 runs to 15 residues. J lost 7 bases, V lost 0 bases, and 4 bases had no gene match. CDR1 is MNHEY, CDR2 SVGAGI, per germline. The CDR3 DNA follows: TGTGCCAGCAGTTACTCTGGGACAGGAGGTGAAAAACTGTTTTTT. This codes for CASSYSGTGGEKLFF.

The gene calls are TRBV14 and TRBJ2-3; TRBD2 matches at 14 bases. There are 18 residues in the CDR3. After removal of 0 bases from V and 4 bases from J, the junction contained 6 bases not matched to a gene. CDR1 and CDR2 from the germline V gene are SGHDN and FVKESK. The CDR3 is CASSQDHLGLAGADTQYF. The CDR3, as DNA: TGTGCCAGCAGCCAAGATCACCTGGGACTAGCGGGAGCAGATACGCAGTATTTT. Based on the CDR3 plus reference TRBV14 and TRBJ2-3, the full variable domain is EAGVTQFPSHSVIEKGQTVTLRCDPISGHDNLYWYRRVMGKEIKFLLHFVKESKQDESGMPNNRFLAERTGGTYSTLKVQPAELEDSGVYFCASSQDHLGLAGADTQYFGPGTRLTVL.

The genes are TRBV9 and TRBJ2-2; tentatively, D is TRBD2 (7 bases). The CDR3 length is 22 residues. The germline gives CDR1 SGDLS, CDR2 YYNGEE. The V end lost 0 bases, the J end lost 3 bases, and 30 bases lay between the germline ends. Here the CDR3 DNA reads TGTGCCAGCAGCGTAGCCCTAGTAAGGGGGGGGCCATTAGCGAGTGACACCGGGGAGCTGTTTTTT. As protein: CASSVALVRGGPLASDTGELFF.

This clone was found a few times. The chain joins TRBV7-2 to TRBJ1-1; possibly TRBD1 for D (6 bases). V lost 1 base and J lost 3, with 12 bases in between. Germline V CDR1 and CDR2: SGHTA, FQGNSA. CDR3 size: 15 residues. CDR3 residues: CASSLESDSHTEAFF. The DNA of the CDR3 is TGTGCCAGCAGCTTAGAGTCGGACAGCCACACTGAAGCTTTCTTT.